The sequence of this TCR beta chain was determined in a study of neoadjuvant anti-PD-1 for oral cavity cancer. The overall study: Most patients had three to four biweekly doses of 3 mg/kg nivolumab before resection. Non-progressing patients received a fourth nivolumab dose near day 43, then surgery on days 50-56.

Assay used: immunoSEQ multiplex PCR; TCRdb lists only in-frame clones, some missing. The table includes some 17,000 clones, around two thirds detected once. Patients were newly diagnosed with stage II-IVA oral cavity squamous cell carcinoma without prior systemic or radiation treatment. This clone was seen a handful of times. The clonotype was recovered from a person aged 35 to 85 with oral cavity squamous cell carcinoma. Sequenced material: PBMCs, taken before nivolumab (anti-PD-1) treatment.

CDR3 in DNA: TGCAGCGTTGCTGACCTTTTAAACACTGAAGCTTTCTTT. This gives the protein CSVADLLNTEAFF. The rearrangement uses TRBV29-1 and TRBJ1-1; D not certain. CDR3 size: 13 residues. V lost 4 bases and J 2 bases, leaving 11 bases between the germline ends. Germline CDR1 and CDR2: SQVTM and ANQGSEA.